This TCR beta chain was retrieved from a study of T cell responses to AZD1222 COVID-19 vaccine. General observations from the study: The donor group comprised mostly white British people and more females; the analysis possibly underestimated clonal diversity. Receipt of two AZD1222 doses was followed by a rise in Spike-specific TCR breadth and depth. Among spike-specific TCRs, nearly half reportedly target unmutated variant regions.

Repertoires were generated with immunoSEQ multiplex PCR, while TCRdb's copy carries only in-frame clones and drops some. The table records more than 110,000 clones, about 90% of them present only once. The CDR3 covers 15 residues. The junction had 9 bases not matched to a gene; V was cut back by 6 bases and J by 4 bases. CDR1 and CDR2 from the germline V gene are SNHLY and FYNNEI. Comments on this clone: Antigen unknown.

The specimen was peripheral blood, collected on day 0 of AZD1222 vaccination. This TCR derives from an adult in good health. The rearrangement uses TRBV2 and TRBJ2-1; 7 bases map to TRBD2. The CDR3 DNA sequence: TGTGCCAGCAGCACCGTTCCCGGGAGGTACAATGAGCAGTTCTTC. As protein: CASSTVPGRYNEQFF.